This record concerns one T cell receptor beta chain sequence. Its target is unknown. In corrective heart surgery, resections were taken, and these provided the thymus tissue. Per the germline V gene, CDR1 is MGHDK and CDR2 is SYGVNS. The CDR3 spans 14 residues. V lost 0 bases to trimming and J lost 13 bases, with 13 bases between them. This record comes from a study of human thymus T cells. General observations from the study: It looked as if thymic and blood repertoires used V and J genes in a biased way.

Clones were read by immunoSEQ multiplex PCR, and TCRdb kept only the in-frame ones, dropping some. The sample lists about 120,000 clones; 90% to 95% were seen once. The sample consisted of thymus tissue. The receptor was derived from a boy less than two years old with a congenital heart defect but otherwise immunologically healthy. The V gene is TRBV25-1, the J gene TRBJ1-6; tentative D call: TRBD1 (5 bases). Here the CDR3 DNA reads TGTGCCAGCAGTGAATATTCAGGGTCTGGCCCCCTCCACTTT. This gives the protein CASSEYSGSGPLHF. Variable domain in full (rest from reference TRBV25-1 and TRBJ1-6): EADIYQTPRYLVIGTGKKITLECSQTMGHDKMYWYQQDPGMELHLIHYSYGVNSTEKGDLSSESTVSRIRTEHFPLTLESARPSHTSQYLCASSEYSGSGPLHFGNGTRLTVT.